The clone carrying this T cell receptor (beta chain) was seen only once. Generated by immunoSEQ multiplex PCR, the TCRdb table keeps only in-frame clones and is missing some. Of about 190,000 clones in the sample, around 90% were seen once. The source of the sample is a study of blood T cell repertoires in COVID-19. Germline CDR1 and CDR2: SGHRS and YFSETQ. The J segment lost 3 bases and the V segment lost 0 bases, leaving 1 base of the junction unmatched. This CDR3 contains 15 residues. The rearrangement links TRBV5-1 to TRBJ2-3, with TRBD1 identical over 10 bases. This receptor was identified in a man aged 50-59 years with acute or convalescent COVID-19. Sequencing was performed on peripheral blood. In DNA form, the CDR3 reads TGCGCCAGCAGCTTGGCGGGACAGGGGACAGATACGCAGTATTTT. It encodes CASSLAGQGTDTQYF.